This section outlines one TCR beta chain sequence together with its context. The sample comes from a study of blood T cell repertoires in COVID-19. All enrollees were roughly 18 to 100 years old and from about 25 US areas. Participants reported their clinical history, and cohort assignment relied on those reports. TCRdb's table, derived via immunoSEQ multiplex PCR, lists solely in-frame clones and lacks some. Of some 330,000 clones listed, approximately 88% are singletons. The CDR3 totals 12 residues. CDR1 and CDR2 (germline): SNHLY, FYNNEI. The V end lost 3 bases, the J end lost 3 bases, and 6 bases lay between the germline ends.

The receptor was derived from a man younger than 40 who had recovered from COVID-19. This rearrangement joins TRBV2 to TRBJ2-7, with D hard to call. The specimen was PBMCs or T cells enriched from blood (not recorded which). The CDR3 loop is CASSESLYEQYF. Here the CDR3 DNA reads TGTGCCAGCAGTGAGAGCCTCTACGAGCAGTACTTC.